These 25 T cell receptor beta chains came from one sample sequenced in a study of beta chain features in type 1 diabetes. All of the isolated RNA was reverse transcribed, so expressed TCRB transcripts were sequenced. The protocol was immunoSEQ multiplex PCR, while the TCRdb copy is restricted to in-frame clones and leaves out a portion. The data hold a few hundred thousand clones, with 30% observed a single time. Sequenced material: naive CD4+ T cells from blood. The origin of the receptors is a man aged 18 to 29 in good health.

This chain connects TRBV5-6 to TRBJ2-7; no firm D call. The CDR3 has 15 amino acids. Germline CDR1 is SGHDT and CDR2 is YYEEEE. V lost 2 bases to trimming and J lost 0 bases, with 12 bases between them. DNA for the CDR3: TGTGCCAGCAGCTTAGGTAGCTTGAGCTCCTACGAGCAGTACTTC. It is translated as CASSLGSLSSYEQYF.

This clone was observed a handful of times. The rearrangement links TRBV6-5 to TRBJ1-2; perhaps TRBD1 as D (5 bases). CDR1 is MNHEY, CDR2 SVGAGI, per germline. V gave up 3 bases and J gave up 5 bases, with 13 bases separating them. The CDR3 covers 14 residues. The CDR3 here is CASSYGPGTYGYTF. CDR3 in DNA: TGTGCCAGCAGTTATGGACCAGGGACGTATGGCTACACCTTC.

This clone has just a few counts. The chain carries TRBV29-1 and TRBJ1-1; D might be TRBD1 (5 bases). The ends were cut back, 7 bases at V and 0 bases at J, with 12 bases in the middle. The CDR3 covers 13 residues. The germline V gene has CDR1 SQVTM and CDR2 ANQGSEA. The CDR3 nucleotides are TGCAGCGCCGTTAAGGGACTGAACACTGAAGCTTTCTTT. Translation: CSAVKGLNTEAFF.

This clone was counted a few times. The chain couples TRBV9 to TRBJ1-2; 7 bases line up with TRBD1. The V gene's germline CDR1 is SGDLS and CDR2 YYNGEE. V dropped 3 bases and J dropped 4; count of bases not matched to a gene: 12. The CDR3 consists of 16 residues. The CDR3 DNA is TGTGCCAGCAGCGAGGCCCTGACAGGGACTCGCTATGGCTACACCTTC. Translated: CASSEALTGTRYGYTF. The variable domain in full, completed from reference TRBV9 and TRBJ1-2, reads DSGVTQTPKHLITATGQRVTLRCSPRSGDLSVYWYQQSLDQGLQFLIQYYNGEERAKGNILERFSAQQFPDLHSELNLSSLELGDSALYFCASSEALTGTRYGYTFGSGTRLTVV.

The V and J genes are TRBV4-3 and TRBJ2-7; 11 bases fit TRBD2. The length of the CDR3 is 14 residues. V gave up 5 bases and J gave up 4 bases; unmatched junction bases: 4. Germline V gene sequence: CDR1 LGHNA, CDR2 YSLEER. The chain's CDR3 is CASSVTSGRYEQYF. As DNA, the CDR3 is TGCGCCAGCAGCGTTACTAGCGGGAGATACGAGCAGTACTTC.

About this clone itself: Additional DNA sequences in this sample encode the identical CDR3. The V and J genes are TRBV6-5 and TRBJ2-1; 11 bases are shared with TRBD2. This CDR3 region has 14 residues. Germline assignment: CDR1 MNHEY and CDR2 SVGAGI. V shed 5 bases and J 3 bases; nucleotides not matched to a gene: 0. DNA of the CDR3: TGTGCCAGCAGTCTAGCGGGAGGCTACAATGAGCAGTTCTTC. It is translated as CASSLAGGYNEQFF.

In this sample, this clone turned up a few times. The chain links TRBV30 to TRBJ2-1; no firm D call. V was shortened by 7 bases and J by 2 bases, with 9 bases between the two germline ends. The germline V gene has CDR1 GTSNPN and CDR2 SVGIG (reference sequence). CDR3 length equals 12 residues. The CDR3, as DNA: TGTGCCTCAGCCGTACCCTACAATGAGCAGTTCTTC. Protein: CASAVPYNEQFF.

This sequence joins TRBV7-2 and TRBJ2-7; tentatively, D is TRBD2 (5 bases). V dropped 9 bases and J dropped 4 bases, with 19 bases sitting between them. The germline CDR1 and CDR2 sequences are SGHTA and FQGNSA. The length of the CDR3 is 14 residues. In DNA, the CDR3 is TGTGCCAGTTCCTCCAGGAGGACGGTATACGAGCAGTACTTC. Translated, it gives CASSSRRTVYEQYF.

This clone was counted a few times. The chain carries TRBV7-9 and TRBJ1-2, with D unclear. The CDR3 runs 11 residues. Trimming removed 2 bases at V and 10 bases at J, with 8 bases between. Germline loops: CDR1 SEHNR, CDR2 FQNEAQ (reference sequence). As DNA, the CDR3 is TGTGCCAGCAGCTTAAGTAAGGACTACACCTTC. This translates into CASSLSKDYTF.

The chain links TRBV7-2 to TRBJ2-7; D gene uncertain. This CDR3 contains 11 residues. Trimming removed 1 base at V and 11 bases at J, with 9 bases between. Germline assignment: CDR1 SGHTA and CDR2 FQGNSA. In nucleotides, the CDR3 is TGTGCCAGCAGCTTAGTGTGGGTGAAGTACTTC. Translated, it gives CASSLVWVKYF.

This chain links TRBV4-1 with TRBJ2-2; D is unresolved. Per germline, CDR1 MGHRA and CDR2 YSYEKL. The CDR3 covers 11 residues. Trimming left V 6 bases short and J 1 base short, with 0 bases between. The CDR3 sequence: CASRNTGELFF. DNA for the CDR3: TGCGCCAGCAGGAACACCGGGGAGCTGTTTTTT.

The rearrangement links TRBV10-3 to TRBJ2-3, with TRBD2 matching 13 bases. In germline, CDR1 is ENHRY, CDR2 SYGVKD. Unmatched junction bases numbered 3, after V lost 7 bases and J lost 8 bases. There are 13 residues in the CDR3. CDR3: CAIKGTSGATQYF. The CDR3 DNA follows: TGTGCCATCAAAGGGACTAGCGGGGCTACGCAGTATTTT.

DNA for the CDR3: TGTGCCACTTCCGGGACAGGGAGAAATGAGCAGTTCTTC. It yields the protein CATSGTGRNEQFF. The chain links TRBV10-3 to TRBJ2-1; 9 nucleotides line up with TRBD1. V lost 10 bases and J lost 7; bases outside the gene matches: 8. The CDR3 has 13 residues. Germline V gene sequence: CDR1 ENHRY, CDR2 SYGVKD.

This clone was counted once. The chain uses TRBV30 and TRBJ2-1; 7 nucleotides match TRBD1. From germline, CDR1 is GTSNPN and CDR2 SVGIG (reference sequence). The CDR3 has 11 amino acids. The junction had 1 base not matched to a gene; V was cut back by 4 bases and J by 7 bases. The CDR3 nucleotides are TGTGCCTGGAAACAGGGGAATGAGCAGTTCTTC. It yields the protein CAWKQGNEQFF.

The chain links TRBV19 to TRBJ2-1; 10 bases line up with TRBD2. CDR1 is LNHDA, CDR2 SQIVND, per germline (reference sequence). J lost 2 bases, V lost 1 base, and 2 bases had no gene match. This CDR3 has 16 amino acids. The CDR3 DNA sequence: TGTGCCAGTAGTATAGTAACTAGCGGGACCTACAATGAGCAGTTCTTC. This gives the protein CASSIVTSGTYNEQFF.

The rearrangement joins TRBV30 to TRBJ2-5; 7 bases map to TRBD1. Trimming at V came to 1 base and at J to 4 bases, leaving 9 bases not matched to a gene. This CDR3 is built from 15 residues. Germline CDR1 reads GTSNPN; CDR2 reads SVGIG (reference sequence). CDR3: CAWSGDRGQRETQYF. DNA of the CDR3: TGTGCCTGGAGTGGGGACCGGGGACAGAGAGAGACCCAGTACTTC.

The V call is TRBV4-3, the J call TRBJ2-1; TRBD2 matches at 14 bases. Germline V gives CDR1 LGHNA, CDR2 YSLEER. The CDR3 sequence is 16 residues long. Trimming at V came to 2 bases and at J to 12 bases, leaving 9 bases not matched to a gene. In nucleotides, the CDR3 is TGCGCCAGCAGCCAATGGGGACTAGCGGGAGTTAACGTGCAGTTCTTC. This encodes CASSQWGLAGVNVQFF.

The V and J genes are TRBV7-2 and TRBJ2-7; TRBD1 is a possible D gene (5 bases). Germline V gene data show CDR1 as SGHTA and CDR2 as FQGNSA. The CDR3 is 16 amino acids. Trimming took off 1 base at V and 2 bases at J, with 15 bases between the two ends. The CDR3 region is CASSLEFATAAYEQYF. Here the CDR3 DNA reads TGTGCCAGCAGCTTAGAATTCGCGACAGCCGCCTACGAGCAGTACTTC.

The chain joins TRBV6-1 to TRBJ2-5; the match to TRBD1 covers 9 bases. V shed 6 bases and J 4 bases; nucleotides not matched to a gene: 3. Per germline, CDR1 MNHNS and CDR2 SASEGT. This CDR3 has 13 amino acids. CDR3 residues: CASRPTGGETQYF. DNA for the CDR3: TGTGCCAGCAGACCGACAGGGGGAGAGACCCAGTACTTC.

The V gene is TRBV27, the J gene TRBJ1-5, with a weak D call TRBD1 (5 bases). The CDR3 is made up of 15 amino acids. Trimming left V 10 bases short and J 2 bases short, with 18 bases between. CDR1 and CDR2 from the germline V gene are MNHEY and SMNVEV (reference sequence). CDR3 in amino acids: CATRTQGTGNQPQHF. As DNA, the CDR3 is TGTGCCACCAGAACTCAGGGTACAGGCAATCAGCCCCAGCATTTT.

This chain links TRBV9 with TRBJ2-5; TRBD1 agrees at 7 bases. Germline-derived CDR1 and CDR2 are SGDLS and YYNGEE. This CDR3 region has 14 residues. Trimming removed 3 bases from V and 2 bases from J; junction bases left unmatched: 4. CDR3 in DNA: TGTGCCAGCAGCGCACAGGGGAGTCAAGAGACCCAGTACTTC. As protein: CASSAQGSQETQYF.

The chain links TRBV4-3 to TRBJ1-5; 9 bases map to TRBD1. Germline lookup yields CDR1 LGHNA and CDR2 YSLEER. Trimming removed 4 bases from V and 2 bases from J; junction bases left unmatched: 6. This CDR3 spans 16 amino acids. The CDR3 sequence is CASSPGTGYRNQPQHF. CDR3 coding DNA: TGCGCCAGCAGCCCCGGGACAGGGTATCGCAATCAGCCCCAGCATTTT.

The chain couples TRBV25-1 to TRBJ1-3; D might be TRBD1 (6 bases). The germline V gene encodes CDR1 MGHDK and CDR2 SYGVNS. CDR3 length: 12 amino acids. V was shortened by 0 bases and J by 11 bases, with 8 bases between the two germline ends. Written as DNA, the CDR3 is TGTGCCAGCAGTGAATATGGGGGGCCCATATATTTT. Its protein product is CASSEYGGPIYF. The whole variable domain, remainder taken from reference TRBV25-1 and TRBJ1-3, is EADIYQTPRYLVIGTGKKITLECSQTMGHDKMYWYQQDPGMELHLIHYSYGVNSTEKGDLSSESTVSRIRTEHFPLTLESARPSHTSQYLCASSEYGGPIYFGEGSWLTVV.

This clone occurred a few times. This chain connects TRBV5-4 to TRBJ2-5; D gene uncertain. CDR3 length: 15 residues. V gave up 0 bases and J gave up 1 base, with 10 bases separating them. Germline V gene lookup returns CDR1 SGHNT and CDR2 YYREEE (reference sequence). The CDR3 here is CASSLGQLTQETQYF. CDR3 DNA sequence: TGTGCCAGCAGCTTGGGCCAGTTAACCCAAGAGACCCAGTACTTC.

This clone has just a few counts. The chain combines TRBV4-1 with TRBJ2-3; TRBD2 matches 12 bases. This CDR3 contains 15 residues. The junction had 6 bases not matched to a gene; V was cut back by 5 bases and J by 6 bases. The germline gives CDR1 MGHRA, CDR2 YSYEKL. The CDR3 coding sequence is TGCGCCAGCAGCGCCAGACTAGCGGGAGCTGATACGCAGTATTTT. Amino acid sequence: CASSARLAGADTQYF.